These 22 T cell receptor beta chains came from one sample sequenced in a study of blood T cell repertoires in COVID-19 (dated by TCRdb to 2020 to 2022). Library preparation was by the immunoSEQ multiplex PCR assay. The table was pulled from immuneACCESS by TCRdb, which kept in-frame rearrangements only. Such tables lose some clones; where checked, under half of the loss comes from unresolved V genes, and the rest has no known cause. The sample table contains some 340,000 clones; only one count was recorded for around 86% of them. Around 5.1% of the sample comes from the top ten. Specimen: PBMCs or T cells enriched from blood (not recorded which). The receptors were gathered from a woman aged 45-60 years who had recovered from COVID-19.

Remarks on this clone: The sample contains more than one DNA sequence encoding this CDR3. The chain recombines TRBV2 with TRBJ1-1; no clear D gene. The CDR3 totals 14 residues. The V gene lost 1 base and the J gene lost 1 base, with 7 bases spanning the gap. The germline V gene encodes CDR1 SNHLY and CDR2 FYNNEI. The CDR3 is CASSEGSGNTEAFF. The DNA for the CDR3 is TGTGCCAGCAGTGAAGGTTCGGGGAACACTGAAGCTTTCTTT.

The chain combines TRBV19 with TRBJ1-2, with TRBD1 as a possible D gene (5 bases). V lost 4 bases and J 4 bases, leaving 19 bases between the germline ends. The CDR3 loop spans 16 amino acids. The germline V gene has CDR1 LNHDA and CDR2 SQIVND (reference sequence). DNA of the CDR3: TGTGCCAGTAGTAATATTGGGAGCGGAGGGACCTATGGCTACACCTTC. As protein: CASSNIGSGGTYGYTF.

The V and J genes are TRBV7-2 and TRBJ2-3, with D possibly TRBD2 on 6 matching bases. This CDR3 has 16 residues. V was trimmed by 2 bases and J by 0 bases, leaving 12 bases between them. Germline CDR1 SGHTA, CDR2 FQGNSA. The CDR3 DNA is TGTGCCAGCAGCTTATCGCCAGGGACTAGCACAGATACGCAGTATTTT. Translating it yields CASSLSPGTSTDTQYF.

V is TRBV6-5 and J is TRBJ1-2; D remains ambiguous. This CDR3 region has 13 residues. Between the trimmed V and J ends, which lost 7 bases and 3 bases, there was a span of 12 bases. Germline V gene lookup returns CDR1 MNHEY and CDR2 SVGAGI. Written as DNA, the CDR3 is TGTGCCAGCAAGGTTGAGGGTCACTATGGCTACACCTTC. The encoded protein is CASKVEGHYGYTF.

The rearrangement uses TRBV11-2 and TRBJ2-1; a weak D match, TRBD1 (6 bases). Germline CDR1 and CDR2: SGHAT and FQNNGV. CDR3 length equals 14 residues. Trimming pared 1 base from V and 7 bases from J, leaving 11 bases between. CDR3 nucleotides: TGTGCCAGCAGCTTAGGCCTACAGGGTAATGAGCAGTTCTTC. The encoded protein is CASSLGLQGNEQFF.

The chain links TRBV7-6 to TRBJ1-1, with 7 bases matching TRBD1. The CDR3 extends over 15 amino acids. Trimming cost V 3 bases and J 4 bases; bases outside gene matches: 8. Germline V gene sequence: CDR1 SGHVS, CDR2 FNYEAQ. The CDR3 protein is CASSFRQGGFTEAFF. CDR3 sequence (DNA): TGTGCCAGCAGCTTCCGACAGGGCGGATTCACTGAAGCTTTCTTT.

The rearrangement links TRBV19 to TRBJ2-2; 8 nucleotides agree with TRBD2. The germline gives CDR1 LNHDA, CDR2 SQIVND (reference sequence). The CDR3 runs 14 residues. The V gene end was trimmed by 9 bases and the J gene end by 7 bases; junction bases not matched to a gene: 10. The CDR3: CASALGGGIGELFF. The CDR3 nucleotides read TGTGCCAGCGCCCTTGGCGGGGGGATCGGGGAGCTGTTTTTT. Variable domain in full (rest from reference TRBV19 and TRBJ2-2): DGGITQSPKYLFRKEGQNVTLSCEQNLNHDAMYWYRQDPGQGLRLIYYSQIVNDFQKGDIAEGYSVSREKKESFPLTVTSAQKNPTAFYLCASALGGGIGELFFGEGSRLTVL.

This clone appeared once. The chain couples TRBV7-6 to TRBJ1-5; 8 positions match TRBD1. This CDR3 has 13 amino acids. The germline gives CDR1 SGHVS, CDR2 FNYEAQ. V lost 8 bases to trimming and J lost 1 base; unmatched junction nucleotides: 1. The CDR3 DNA reads as TGTGCCAGCGGACAGGGAAGCAATCAGCCCCAGCATTTT. It encodes CASGQGSNQPQHF.

The J gene is TRBJ2-3, the V gene TRBV29-1; D is undetermined. This CDR3 comprises 11 residues. In germline, CDR1 is SQVTM, CDR2 ANQGSEA. V lost 4 bases, J lost 4 bases, and 6 bases lay in between. The DNA of the CDR3 is TGCAGCGTTGGGGCGTCAGATACGCAGTATTTT. Encoded protein: CSVGASDTQYF.

The rearrangement links TRBV18 to TRBJ2-7; maybe TRBD1 (6 bases). The CDR3 is 15 amino acids. Trimming shortened V by 5 bases and J by 2 bases, and 16 bases separated the two germline ends. Germline assignment: CDR1 KGHSH and CDR2 LQKENI. CDR3: CASSRDRTDAYEQYF. DNA for the CDR3: TGTGCCAGCTCAAGAGACAGGACAGATGCCTACGAGCAGTACTTC.

In this sample, this clone turned up a few times. The rearrangement joins TRBV6-5 to TRBJ1-4; 7 positions match TRBD1. This CDR3 is built from 16 residues. Germline V gives CDR1 MNHEY, CDR2 SVGAGI. Trimming at V came to 0 bases and at J to 10 bases, leaving 11 bases not matched to a gene. CDR3 residues: CASSYSRAGGIGKLFF. The CDR3 coding sequence is TGTGCCAGCAGTTACTCGAGGGCAGGGGGTATTGGAAAACTGTTTTTT.

This clone was seen once. The chain has TRBV29-1 and TRBJ2-5, with D uncertain. Germline-derived CDR1 and CDR2 are SQVTM and ANQGSEA. Trimming left V 6 bases short and J 5 bases short, with 25 bases between. The CDR3 extends over 16 amino acids. This CDR3 is CSVFNSGSHWRETQYF. The DNA of the CDR3 is TGCAGCGTATTCAACTCCGGGTCCCACTGGCGGGAGACCCAGTACTTC.

CDR3: CASSPGSAVIQETQYF. For the CDR3, the DNA is TGTGCCAGCAGCCCCGGGTCTGCAGTTATACAAGAGACCCAGTACTTC. V is TRBV7-9 and J is TRBJ2-5; no reliable D call. V was shortened by 5 bases and J by 2 bases, with 18 bases between the two germline ends. Germline V gives CDR1 SEHNR, CDR2 FQNEAQ (reference sequence). This CDR3 comprises 16 residues.

The chain couples TRBV19 to TRBJ1-4, with D perhaps matching TRBD1 (5 bases). The V gene's germline CDR1 is LNHDA and CDR2 SQIVND (reference sequence). This CDR3 contains 12 residues. Trimming cost V 2 bases and J 8 bases, with 6 bases left between them. As DNA, the CDR3 is TGTGCCAGTAGTATAAACAGGGAAAAACTGTTTTTT. Translating gives CASSINREKLFF.

The CDR3 spells CATRGAYRGPGYGYTF. In DNA form, the CDR3 reads TGTGCCACCCGAGGAGCCTACAGGGGGCCAGGGTATGGCTACACCTTC. This chain links TRBV7-9 with TRBJ1-2; 9 nucleotides match TRBD1. The CDR3 is 16 residues long. V lost 10 bases, J lost 5 bases, and 17 bases stayed unmatched. The germline gives CDR1 SEHNR, CDR2 FQNEAQ (reference sequence).

The chain couples TRBV9 to TRBJ2-1, with 11 bases fitting TRBD2. Germline CDR1 reads SGDLS; CDR2 reads YYNGEE. The CDR3 totals 20 residues. V lost 3 bases and J lost 3; bases outside the gene matches: 17. The CDR3 protein is CASSGRGLAGGEPIYNEQFF. The CDR3 DNA is TGTGCCAGCAGCGGTAGGGGTCTAGCGGGGGGCGAACCTATCTACAATGAGCAGTTCTTC.

The V and J genes are TRBV4-1 and TRBJ2-1, with 10 bases lining up with TRBD2. CDR1 MGHRA and CDR2 YSYEKL come from the germline V gene. CDR3 length: 15 residues. With V trimmed by 4 bases and J by 2 bases, 2 bases remained unmatched. Here the CDR3 reads CASSPGLAAYNEQFF. The CDR3 DNA is TGCGCCAGCAGCCCTGGACTAGCGGCCTACAATGAGCAGTTCTTC.

V is TRBV5-1 and J is TRBJ1-5; TRBD1 might be the D (5 bases). V was shortened by 2 bases and J by 9 bases, with 15 bases between the two germline ends. CDR3 size: 14 residues. Looked up from germline, CDR1 is SGHRS and CDR2 is YFSETQ. DNA of the CDR3: TGCGCCAGCAGCTTTTCAGGGTCAGGTACGCCCCAGCATTTT. This encodes CASSFSGSGTPQHF.

The CDR3 spells CASSVSGWEKLFF. The CDR3, as DNA: TGTGCCAGCAGCGTATCGGGGTGGGAAAAACTGTTTTTT. The V call is TRBV9, the J call TRBJ1-4; D is uncertain. V lost 1 base and J 8 bases, leaving 9 bases between the germline ends. The length of the CDR3 is 13 residues. Germline V gene sequence: CDR1 SGDLS, CDR2 YYNGEE.

The chain has TRBV4-2 and TRBJ1-1, with a weak D call TRBD1 (5 bases). From germline, CDR1 is LGHNA and CDR2 YNFKEQ. The CDR3 covers 16 residues. V dropped 4 bases and J dropped 5 bases, with 20 bases sitting between them. The CDR3 region has the DNA TGTGCCAGCAGCCCGCAGACAGAGTATGGGTTGACTGAAGCTTTCTTT. Protein sequence: CASSPQTEYGLTEAFF.

J is TRBJ2-1 and V is TRBV11-3; D may be TRBD1 (6 bases). CDR1 and CDR2 from the germline V gene are SGHNT and YENEEA. This CDR3 has 16 residues. Deletions cut 6 bases from V and 7 bases from J, with 22 bases between. Here the CDR3 reads CASSSRQGQGSNEQFF. The DNA of the CDR3 is TGTGCCAGCAGTTCCCGTCAGGGGCAGGGTTCGAATGAGCAGTTCTTC.

Only one count was recorded for this clone. This chain links TRBV5-5 with TRBJ2-2, with 9 nucleotides matching TRBD1. The CDR3 totals 14 residues. The germline V gene has CDR1 SGHKS and CDR2 YYEKEE (reference sequence). V shed 0 bases and J 6 bases; nucleotides not matched to a gene: 0. The CDR3 bases are TGTGCCAGCAGCTTGGACAGGGGGCCCGGGGAGCTGTTTTTT. This translates into CASSLDRGPGELFF. Using reference TRBV5-5 and TRBJ2-2 for the parts outside the CDR3, the full variable domain is DAGVTQSPTHLIKTRGQQVTLRCSPISGHKSVSWYQQVLGQGPQFIFQYYEKEERGRGNFPDRFSARQFPNYSSELNVNALLLGDSALYLCASSLDRGPGELFFGEGSRLTVL.